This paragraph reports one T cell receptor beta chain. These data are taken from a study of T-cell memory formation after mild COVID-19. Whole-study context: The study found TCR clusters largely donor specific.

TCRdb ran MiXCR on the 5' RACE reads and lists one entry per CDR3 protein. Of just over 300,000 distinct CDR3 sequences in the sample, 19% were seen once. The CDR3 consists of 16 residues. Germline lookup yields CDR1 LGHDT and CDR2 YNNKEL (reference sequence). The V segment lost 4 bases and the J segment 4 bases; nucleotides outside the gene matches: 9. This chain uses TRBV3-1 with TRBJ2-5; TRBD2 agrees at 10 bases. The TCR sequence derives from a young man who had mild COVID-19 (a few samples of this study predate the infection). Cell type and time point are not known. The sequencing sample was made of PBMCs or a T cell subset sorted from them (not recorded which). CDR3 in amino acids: CASSPKSGGVGETQYF. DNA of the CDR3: TGTGCCAGCAGCCCCAAGAGCGGGGGGGTAGGAGAGACCCAGTACTTC.